The 18 T cell receptor beta chains in this list originate from one sample, sequenced in a study of blood T cell repertoires in COVID-19 (dated by TCRdb to the early 2020s). Libraries were built with the immunoSEQ multiplex PCR assay. TCRdb limited this immuneACCESS table to in-frame rearrangements with V and J called. A share of clones is missing; checked studies link under half to unresolved V genes, and the rest is unexplained. This sample holds 280,000 or so clones; around 85% were observed only once. The ten biggest clones cover 2% to 3% of the sample. The sample consisted of PBMCs or T cells enriched from blood (not recorded which). All receptors come from a woman between 50 and 59 years old who had recovered from COVID-19.

This clone was detected a few times. V is TRBV18 and J is TRBJ2-1; D might be TRBD1 (6 bases). CDR3 length: 15 amino acids. Looked up from germline, CDR1 is KGHSH and CDR2 is LQKENI. Trimming removed 5 bases from V and 6 bases from J, with 17 bases in between. CDR3 protein: CASSLDREVGNEQFF. CDR3 bases: TGTGCCAGCTCATTGGACAGAGAGGTGGGCAATGAGCAGTTCTTC.

The chain employs TRBV5-4 and TRBJ2-7, with D tentatively TRBD1 (6 bases). The germline gives CDR1 SGHNT, CDR2 YYREEE (reference sequence). V lost 3 bases and J lost 2, with 24 bases in between. CDR3 size: 18 residues. This CDR3 is CASSSFPHRVGGPYEQYF. The CDR3, as DNA: TGTGCCAGCAGCTCCTTTCCTCACAGGGTTGGAGGCCCCTACGAGCAGTACTTC.

V gene TRBV28 combines with J gene TRBJ1-2; D not resolved. The CDR3 is 15 residues long. Germline assignment: CDR1 MDHEN and CDR2 SYDVKM. V was cut by 3 bases and J by 4 bases, with 15 bases left in between. This CDR3 reads CASSLVAWGGYGYTF. The CDR3 region has the DNA TGTGCCAGCAGTTTGGTTGCATGGGGAGGCTATGGCTACACCTTC.

The rearrangement links TRBV5-1 to TRBJ1-5; TRBD1 matches 9 bases. There are 15 residues in the CDR3. Germline lookup yields CDR1 SGHRS and CDR2 YFSETQ. The V segment lost 4 bases and the J segment 1 base; nucleotides outside the gene matches: 3. CDR3 loop: CASSVGQGSNQPQHF. DNA for the CDR3: TGCGCCAGCAGCGTGGGACAGGGCAGCAATCAGCCCCAGCATTTT.

This clone has just one count. The chain uses TRBV20-1 and TRBJ1-2; 7 bases agree with TRBD1. The V segment lost 3 bases and the J segment 8 bases; nucleotides outside the gene matches: 9. The CDR3 consists of 13 residues. Looked up from germline, CDR1 is DFQATT and CDR2 is SNEGSKA (reference sequence). Written as DNA, the CDR3 is TGCAGTGCTAGTCATATGGGGACAGAAGGCTACACCTTC. This translates into CSASHMGTEGYTF.

This clone was counted between two and nine times. The gene calls are TRBV15 and TRBJ2-1; a possible D gene is TRBD2 (6 bases). CDR1 and CDR2 (germline): LNHNV, YYDKDF (reference sequence). There are 15 residues in the CDR3. Trimming removed 0 bases from V and 6 bases from J, with 12 bases in between. The CDR3 is CATSRDLGLPNEQFF. CDR3 coding DNA: TGTGCCACCAGCAGAGATCTGGGACTCCCCAATGAGCAGTTCTTC.

V and J are TRBV30 and TRBJ2-2, with D unresolved. V lost 3 bases, J lost 0 bases, and 8 bases lay in between. Per germline, CDR1 GTSNPN and CDR2 SVGIG (reference sequence). CDR3 length equals 14 residues. The CDR3 sequence: CAWRAISNTGELFF. As DNA, the CDR3 is TGTGCCTGGAGGGCAATCTCGAACACCGGGGAGCTGTTTTTT.

The chain employs TRBV30 and TRBJ1-6, with 9 nucleotides matching TRBD1. This CDR3 spans 13 amino acids. The V gene's germline CDR1 is GTSNPN and CDR2 SVGIG (reference sequence). V lost 3 bases to trimming and J lost 10 bases; unmatched junction nucleotides: 4. CDR3 sequence reads: CAWSGQGKSPLHF. The CDR3 DNA sequence: TGTGCCTGGAGCGGACAGGGGAAATCACCCCTCCACTTT.

The J gene is TRBJ2-5, the V gene TRBV6-5; D is possibly TRBD1 (6 bases). The germline V gene has CDR1 MNHEY and CDR2 SVGAGI. The CDR3 runs 13 residues. The V end was cut by 2 bases, the J end by 5 bases, with 9 bases between. The CDR3 nucleotides are TGTGCCAGCAGTTACGAGAGGGGGGAGACCCAGTACTTC. Translation: CASSYERGETQYF.

The rearrangement uses TRBV4-2 and TRBJ1-6, with 7 nucleotides matching TRBD1. The V gene end was trimmed by 0 bases and the J gene end by 3 bases; junction bases not matched to a gene: 5. The germline V gene encodes CDR1 LGHNA and CDR2 YNFKEQ. The CDR3 spans 17 residues. This chain's CDR3 is CASSQDHRDSYNSPLHF. In DNA form, the CDR3 reads TGTGCCAGCAGCCAAGATCATAGGGACAGCTATAATTCACCCCTCCACTTT.

The CDR3 here is CASSPSPLGASYEQYF. The CDR3 nucleotides are TGCGCCAGCAGCCCCTCGCCCCTGGGGGCGTCCTACGAGCAGTACTTC. The chain uses TRBV5-1 and TRBJ2-7, with D possibly TRBD1 on 6 matching bases. The V gene lost 4 bases and the J gene lost 1 base, with 18 bases spanning the gap. CDR1 and CDR2 (germline): SGHRS, YFSETQ. This CDR3 has 16 amino acids.

This chain connects TRBV27 to TRBJ1-2; 7 bases are shared with TRBD1. Germline V gene sequence: CDR1 MNHEY, CDR2 SMNVEV (reference sequence). The CDR3 consists of 15 residues. With V trimmed by 0 bases and J by 6 bases, 7 bases remained unmatched. CDR3 in DNA: TGTGCCAGCAGTTTATCAGGAGGGGGCGCTAATGGCTACACCTTC. Translating it yields CASSLSGGGANGYTF.

The gene calls are TRBV27 and TRBJ1-5; maybe TRBD1 (6 bases). This CDR3 is built from 13 residues. Trimming took 6 bases from V and 6 from J, leaving 12 bases between them. Germline CDR1 reads MNHEY; CDR2 reads SMNVEV (reference sequence). In DNA, the CDR3 is TGTGCCAGCAGCTCAGGGGTTGGTCAGCCCCAGCATTTT. Its protein is CASSSGVGQPQHF.

V is TRBV10-3 and J is TRBJ1-1; D perhaps matches TRBD1 (5 bases). Germline V gene lookup returns CDR1 ENHRY and CDR2 SYGVKD. V gave up 5 bases and J gave up 5 bases, with 15 bases separating them. CDR3 length: 14 amino acids. The CDR3 sequence: CAISKDGGVTEAFF. The CDR3 DNA is TGTGCCATCAGTAAGGACGGAGGGGTTACTGAAGCTTTCTTT.

The chain uses TRBV6-2 or TRBV6-3 and TRBJ2-2, with TRBD2 matching over 9 bases. The V and J ends lost 0 bases and 4 bases, in that order; junction bases with no gene match: 9. This CDR3 is built from 18 residues. The germline V gene has CDR1 MNHEY and CDR2 SVGEGT. The DNA of the CDR3 is TGTGCCAGCAGTTACTCGCGACTAGCGGCCTTGGGCACCGGGGAGCTGTTTTTT. Translated: CASSYSRLAALGTGELFF.

This clone was counted only a few times. V is TRBV19 and J is TRBJ2-2; the D gene is possibly TRBD2 (5 bases). The CDR3 has 17 residues. The V gene lost 4 bases and the J gene lost 7 bases, with 22 bases spanning the gap. Germline CDR1 reads LNHDA; CDR2 reads SQIVND (reference sequence). The CDR3 region has the DNA TGTGCCAGTAGTACCCCCAAGCCTTCCAGGAGGAGCGGGGAGCTGTTTTTT. Its translation: CASSTPKPSRRSGELFF.

The gene calls are TRBV30 and TRBJ2-6; the D is unclear. This CDR3 is built from 10 residues. Germline CDR1 reads GTSNPN; CDR2 reads SVGIG (reference sequence). The V end was cut by 8 bases, the J end by 4 bases, with 3 bases between. In nucleotides, the CDR3 is TGTGCCCAAGGGGCCAACGTCCTGACTTTC. Protein: CAQGANVLTF.

This clone was counted once. The V call is TRBV4-3, the J call TRBJ2-2, with a possible D match to TRBD2 (7 bases). V lost 1 base to trimming and J lost 6 bases, with 21 bases between them. Germline CDR1 is LGHNA and CDR2 is YSLEER. The CDR3 has 18 residues. CDR3 region: CASSQGPRGAGRSGELFF. The DNA for the CDR3 is TGCGCCAGCAGCCAAGGGCCTCGGGGGGCGGGCCGATCCGGGGAGCTGTTTTTT.